The source of this T cell receptor beta chain is a study of control samples from healthy donors and cancer patients. The CDR3 runs to 12 residues. The germline V gene encodes CDR1 MNHEY and CDR2 SMNVEV (reference sequence). Between the trimmed V and J ends, which lost 3 bases and 5 bases, there was a span of 6 bases. Using immunoSEQ multiplex PCR, the repertoire was profiled, and TCRdb retains in-frame clones only, with some absent. The sample has 90,000 to 100,000 clones, around nine tenths seen once. The material sequenced was blood. This receptor was taken from a woman under 30 in good health. V is TRBV27 and J is TRBJ2-3, with a tentative D call TRBD2 (6 bases). The CDR3 protein is CASSFGGDTQYF. Written as DNA, the CDR3 is TGTGCCAGCAGTTTCGGGGGAGATACGCAGTATTTT.